Sequencing of this TCR beta chain was carried out in a study of T cell responses to AZD1222 COVID-19 vaccine. Profiled with immunoSEQ multiplex PCR; TCRdb holds only in-frame clones, not every one. The repertoire holds 200,000 to 300,000 clones, more than 85% seen once, with 0.55% in the top ten. The V end lost 0 bases, the J end lost 2 bases, and 18 bases lay between the germline ends. Germline lookup yields CDR1 SNHLY and CDR2 FYNNEI. This CDR3 comprises 18 residues. This receptor was identified in an adult in good health. The V gene is TRBV2, the J gene TRBJ2-3, with a possible D match to TRBD2 (6 bases). Specimen: peripheral blood, collected on day 0 of AZD1222 vaccination. The CDR3 DNA follows: TGTGCCAGCAGTGAAGCCCCCCGGGACTCCTTTTACACAGATACGCAGTATTTT. Protein sequence: CASSEAPRDSFYTDTQYF.